This T cell receptor beta chain emerged from a study of blood T cell repertoires in COVID-19. Study-wide background: Spain, Italy and the United States supplied samples that represented acute and convalescent COVID-19.

In the authors' methods: How many nucleated cells were present was estimated from reference gene primer amplification. Only in-frame clones appear in the TCRdb table, and some are missing; sequencing was by immunoSEQ multiplex PCR. The V and J calls and clone size are taken from that table; D and trimming were inferred from the DNA. Of about 150,000 clones listed, approximately 80% are singletons. V was cut by 9 bases and J by 1 base, with 9 bases left in between. Germline-derived CDR1 and CDR2 are LNHDA and SQIVND (reference sequence). The CDR3 loop spans 12 amino acids. This clone showed up just once. Participants were aged about 18 to 90 years from 24 US areas. Participants had their cohort set by participant-reported clinical history.

The source material was PBMCs or T cells enriched from blood (not recorded which). The chain employs TRBV19 and TRBJ1-1; no clear D. The receptor's source is a middle-aged woman who had recovered from COVID-19. The CDR3 loop is CASITENTEAFF. CDR3 DNA: TGTGCCAGCATTACAGAGAACACTGAAGCTTTCTTT.